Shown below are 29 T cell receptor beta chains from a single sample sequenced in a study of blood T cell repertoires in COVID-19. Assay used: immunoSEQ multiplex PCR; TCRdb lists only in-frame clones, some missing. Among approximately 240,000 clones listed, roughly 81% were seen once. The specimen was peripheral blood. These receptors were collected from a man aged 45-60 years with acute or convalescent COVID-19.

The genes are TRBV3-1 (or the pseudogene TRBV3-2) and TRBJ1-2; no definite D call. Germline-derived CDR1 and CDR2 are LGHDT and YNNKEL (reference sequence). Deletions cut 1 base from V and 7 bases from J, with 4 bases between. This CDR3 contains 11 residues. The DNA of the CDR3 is TGTGCCAGCAGCCAAGCGAGTGGCTACACCTTC. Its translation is CASSQASGYTF.

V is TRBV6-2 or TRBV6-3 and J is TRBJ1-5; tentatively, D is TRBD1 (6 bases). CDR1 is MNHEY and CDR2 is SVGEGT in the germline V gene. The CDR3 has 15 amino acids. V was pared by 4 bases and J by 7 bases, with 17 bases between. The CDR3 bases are TGTGCCAGCAGTTCGATGCGGCTCCAGGGGCAGCCCCAGCATTTT. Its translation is CASSSMRLQGQPQHF.

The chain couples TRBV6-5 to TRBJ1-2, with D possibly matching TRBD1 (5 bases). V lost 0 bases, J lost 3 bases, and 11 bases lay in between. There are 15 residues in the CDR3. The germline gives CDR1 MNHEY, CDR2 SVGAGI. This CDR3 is CASSYSAGWDYGYTF. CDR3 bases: TGTGCCAGCAGTTACTCAGCAGGGTGGGACTATGGCTACACCTTC.

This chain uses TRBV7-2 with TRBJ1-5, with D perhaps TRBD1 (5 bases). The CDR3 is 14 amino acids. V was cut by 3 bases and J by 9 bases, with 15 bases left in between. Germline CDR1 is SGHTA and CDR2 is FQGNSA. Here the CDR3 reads CASSFGDRGRPQHF. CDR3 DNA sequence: TGTGCCAGCAGCTTTGGCGACAGAGGCCGGCCCCAGCATTTT.

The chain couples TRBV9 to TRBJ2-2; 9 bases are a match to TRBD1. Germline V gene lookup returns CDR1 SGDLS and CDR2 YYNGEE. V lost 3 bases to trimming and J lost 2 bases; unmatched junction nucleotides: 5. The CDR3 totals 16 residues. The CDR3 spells CASSGTGALNTGELFF. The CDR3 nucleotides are TGTGCCAGCAGCGGGACAGGGGCTCTTAACACCGGGGAGCTGTTTTTT.

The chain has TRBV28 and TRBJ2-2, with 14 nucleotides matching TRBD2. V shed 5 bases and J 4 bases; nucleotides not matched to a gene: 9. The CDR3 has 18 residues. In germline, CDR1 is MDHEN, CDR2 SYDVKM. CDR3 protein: CASSLPGLAGAGTGELFF. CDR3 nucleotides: TGTGCCAGCAGTCTACCGGGACTAGCGGGAGCGGGCACCGGGGAGCTGTTTTTT.

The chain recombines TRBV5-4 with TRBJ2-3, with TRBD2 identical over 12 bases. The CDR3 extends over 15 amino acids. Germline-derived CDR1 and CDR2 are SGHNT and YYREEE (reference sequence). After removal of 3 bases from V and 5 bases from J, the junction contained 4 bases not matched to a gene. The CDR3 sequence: CASSSGTSGLDTQYF. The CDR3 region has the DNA TGTGCCAGCAGCTCCGGGACTAGCGGGCTAGATACGCAGTATTTT.

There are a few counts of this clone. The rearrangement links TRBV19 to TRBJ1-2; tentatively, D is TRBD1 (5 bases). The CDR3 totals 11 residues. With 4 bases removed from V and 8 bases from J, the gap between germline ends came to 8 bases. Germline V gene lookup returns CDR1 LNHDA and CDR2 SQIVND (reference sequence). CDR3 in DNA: TGTGCCAGTAGTACAGGGTTCGGCTACACCTTC. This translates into CASSTGFGYTF.

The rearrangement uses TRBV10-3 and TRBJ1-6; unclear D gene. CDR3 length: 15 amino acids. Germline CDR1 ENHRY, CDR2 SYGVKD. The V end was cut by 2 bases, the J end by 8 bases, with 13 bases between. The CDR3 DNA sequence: TGTGCCATCAGTGAGCCCATTGGTTTAGATTCACCCCTCCACTTT. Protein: CAISEPIGLDSPLHF.

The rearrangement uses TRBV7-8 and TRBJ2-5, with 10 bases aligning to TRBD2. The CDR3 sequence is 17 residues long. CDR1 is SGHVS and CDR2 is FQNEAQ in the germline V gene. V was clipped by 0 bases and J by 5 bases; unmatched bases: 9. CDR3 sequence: CASSLAPSGRGGETQYF. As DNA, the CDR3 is TGTGCCAGCAGCTTAGCGCCTAGCGGGAGAGGGGGGGAGACCCAGTACTTC.

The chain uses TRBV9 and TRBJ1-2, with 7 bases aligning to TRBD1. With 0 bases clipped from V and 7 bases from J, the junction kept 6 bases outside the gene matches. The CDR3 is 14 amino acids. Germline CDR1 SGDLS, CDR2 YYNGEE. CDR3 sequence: CASSVAETGPGYTF. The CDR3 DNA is TGTGCCAGCAGCGTAGCCGAGACAGGGCCTGGCTACACCTTC. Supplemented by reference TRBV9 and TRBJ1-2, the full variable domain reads DSGVTQTPKHLITATGQRVTLRCSPRSGDLSVYWYQQSLDQGLQFLIQYYNGEERAKGNILERFSAQQFPDLHSELNLSSLELGDSALYFCASSVAETGPGYTFGSGTRLTVV.

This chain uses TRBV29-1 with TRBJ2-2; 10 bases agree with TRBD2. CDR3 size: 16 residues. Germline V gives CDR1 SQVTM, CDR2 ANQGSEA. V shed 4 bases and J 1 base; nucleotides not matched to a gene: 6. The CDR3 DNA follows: TGCAGCGTTGCTACCGGACTAGCGGAGAACACCGGGGAGCTGTTTTTT. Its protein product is CSVATGLAENTGELFF.

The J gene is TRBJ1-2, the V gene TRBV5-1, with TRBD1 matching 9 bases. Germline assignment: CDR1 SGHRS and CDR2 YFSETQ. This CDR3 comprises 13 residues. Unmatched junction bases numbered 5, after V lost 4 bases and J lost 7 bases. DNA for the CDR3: TGCGCCAGCAGCCGGGACAGGGTGGGTGGCTACACCTTC. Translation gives CASSRDRVGGYTF.

DNA of the CDR3: TGTGCCAGCAGCTTAGAAGGGAGTCGAGAGACCCAGTACTTC. Amino acid sequence: CASSLEGSRETQYF. The gene calls are TRBV11-1 and TRBJ2-5; possibly TRBD2 for D (5 bases). Germline CDR1 is SGHAT and CDR2 is FQDESV (reference sequence). The CDR3 consists of 14 residues. The ends were cut back, 1 base at V and 4 bases at J, with 10 bases in the middle.

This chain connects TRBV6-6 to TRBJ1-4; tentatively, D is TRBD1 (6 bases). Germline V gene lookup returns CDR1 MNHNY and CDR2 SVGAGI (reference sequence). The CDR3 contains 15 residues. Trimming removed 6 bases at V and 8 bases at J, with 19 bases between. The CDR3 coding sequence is TGTGCCAGCAGCACTGACCCAGGGGTTGTGGAAAAACTGTTTTTT. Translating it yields CASSTDPGVVEKLFF.

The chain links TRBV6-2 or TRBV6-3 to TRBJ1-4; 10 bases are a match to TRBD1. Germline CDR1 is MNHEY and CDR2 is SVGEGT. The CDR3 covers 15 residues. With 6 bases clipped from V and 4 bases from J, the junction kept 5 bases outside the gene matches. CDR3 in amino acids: CASSPWTGGNEKLFF. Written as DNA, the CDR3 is TGTGCCAGCAGCCCCTGGACAGGGGGTAATGAAAAACTGTTTTTT.

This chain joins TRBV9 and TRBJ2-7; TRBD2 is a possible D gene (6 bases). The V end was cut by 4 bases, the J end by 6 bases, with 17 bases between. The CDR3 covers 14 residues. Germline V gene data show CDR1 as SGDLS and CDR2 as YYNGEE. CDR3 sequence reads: CASSPPGTAPEQYF. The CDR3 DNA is TGTGCCAGCAGCCCCCCCGGGACTGCCCCCGAGCAGTACTTC.

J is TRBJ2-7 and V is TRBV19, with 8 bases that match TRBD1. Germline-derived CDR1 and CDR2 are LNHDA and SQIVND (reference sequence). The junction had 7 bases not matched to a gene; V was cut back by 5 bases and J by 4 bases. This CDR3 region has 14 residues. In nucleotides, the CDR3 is TGTGCCAGTAGTCCATCCCGGACAGGGTACGAGCAGTACTTC. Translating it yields CASSPSRTGYEQYF.

Here the CDR3 DNA reads TGTGCCAGTAGTACGGGACTAAGGATGGGGGAAAAACTGTTTTTT. Translating gives CASSTGLRMGEKLFF. The chain has TRBV19 and TRBJ1-4, with D possibly TRBD1 on 5 matching bases. The CDR3 runs 15 residues. V was pared by 4 bases and J by 8 bases, with 17 bases between. Germline values: CDR1 LNHDA, CDR2 SQIVND (reference sequence). The entire variable domain, with the rest obtained from reference TRBV19 and TRBJ1-4, is as follows: DGGITQSPKYLFRKEGQNVTLSCEQNLNHDAMYWYRQDPGQGLRLIYYSQIVNDFQKGDIAEGYSVSREKKESFPLTVTSAQKNPTAFYLCASSTGLRMGEKLFFGSGTQLSVL.

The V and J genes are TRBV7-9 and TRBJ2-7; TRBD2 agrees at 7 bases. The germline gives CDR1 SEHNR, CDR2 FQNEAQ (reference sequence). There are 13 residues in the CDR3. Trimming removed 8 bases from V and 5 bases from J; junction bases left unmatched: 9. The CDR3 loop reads CASGLEVRNEQYF. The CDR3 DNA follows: TGTGCCAGCGGACTAGAGGTACGCAACGAGCAGTACTTC.

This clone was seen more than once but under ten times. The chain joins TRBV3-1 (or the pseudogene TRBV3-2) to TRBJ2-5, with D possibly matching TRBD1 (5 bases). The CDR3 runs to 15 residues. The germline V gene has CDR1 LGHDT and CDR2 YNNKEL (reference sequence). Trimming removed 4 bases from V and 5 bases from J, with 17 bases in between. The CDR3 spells CASSRLTGTRETQYF. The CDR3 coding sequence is TGTGCCAGCAGCCGCCTCACAGGTACCAGGGAGACCCAGTACTTC.

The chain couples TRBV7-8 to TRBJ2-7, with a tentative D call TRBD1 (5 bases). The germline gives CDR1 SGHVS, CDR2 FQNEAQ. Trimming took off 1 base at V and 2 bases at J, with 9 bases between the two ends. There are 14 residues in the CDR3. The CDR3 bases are TGTGCCAGCAGCTTAGGGCCAGGGACCTACGAGCAGTACTTC. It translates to CASSLGPGTYEQYF.

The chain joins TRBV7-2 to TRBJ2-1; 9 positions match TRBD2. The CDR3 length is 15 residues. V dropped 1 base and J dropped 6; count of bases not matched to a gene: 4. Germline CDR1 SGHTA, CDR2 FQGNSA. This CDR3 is CASSLVAGVGNEQFF. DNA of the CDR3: TGTGCCAGCAGCTTAGTAGCGGGAGTAGGCAATGAGCAGTTCTTC.

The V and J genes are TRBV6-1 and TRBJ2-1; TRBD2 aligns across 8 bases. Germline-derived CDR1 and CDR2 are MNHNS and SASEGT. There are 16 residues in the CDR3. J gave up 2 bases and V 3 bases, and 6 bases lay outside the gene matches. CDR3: CASSEERERPYNEQFF. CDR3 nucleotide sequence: TGTGCCAGCAGTGAGGAGCGGGAGCGGCCCTACAATGAGCAGTTCTTC.

The CDR3 region is CASSPRGGGHGYTF. The CDR3 DNA sequence: TGTGCCAGCAGCCCCAGAGGAGGGGGCCATGGCTACACCTTC. This chain uses TRBV6-4 with TRBJ1-2; 7 nucleotides line up with TRBD1. The CDR3 covers 14 residues. V shed 6 bases and J 6 bases; nucleotides not matched to a gene: 10. The germline gives CDR1 MRHNA, CDR2 SNTAGT.

The CDR3 sequence is CASSPHTPGGEAFF. CDR3 DNA sequence: TGTGCCAGCAGTCCCCACACCCCCGGGGGTGAAGCTTTCTTT. V gene TRBV28 combines with J gene TRBJ1-1; TRBD1 might be the D (5 bases). The germline V gene encodes CDR1 MDHEN and CDR2 SYDVKM. The CDR3 sequence is 14 residues long. The V and J ends lost 5 bases and 7 bases respectively, with 17 bases between them.

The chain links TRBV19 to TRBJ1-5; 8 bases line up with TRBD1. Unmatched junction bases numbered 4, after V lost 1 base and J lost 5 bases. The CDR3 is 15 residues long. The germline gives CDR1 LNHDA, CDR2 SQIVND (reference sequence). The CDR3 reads CASSIALTGDQPQHF. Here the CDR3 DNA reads TGTGCCAGTAGTATAGCTTTGACAGGGGATCAGCCCCAGCATTTT. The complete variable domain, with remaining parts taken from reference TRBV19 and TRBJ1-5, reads DGGITQSPKYLFRKEGQNVTLSCEQNLNHDAMYWYRQDPGQGLRLIYYSQIVNDFQKGDIAEGYSVSREKKESFPLTVTSAQKNPTAFYLCASSIALTGDQPQHFGDGTRLSIL.

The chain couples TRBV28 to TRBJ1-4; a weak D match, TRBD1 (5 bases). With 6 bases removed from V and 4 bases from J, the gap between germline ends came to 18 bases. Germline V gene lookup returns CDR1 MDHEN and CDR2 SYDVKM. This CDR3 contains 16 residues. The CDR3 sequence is CASSPITAGDNEKLFF. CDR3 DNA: TGTGCCAGCAGCCCGATCACGGCGGGGGATAATGAAAAACTGTTTTTT.

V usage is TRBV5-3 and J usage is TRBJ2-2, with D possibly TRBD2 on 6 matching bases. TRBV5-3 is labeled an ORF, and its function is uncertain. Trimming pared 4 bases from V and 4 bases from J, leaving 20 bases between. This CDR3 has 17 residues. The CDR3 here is CARSAEAGGPGTGELFF. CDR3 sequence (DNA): TGTGCCAGAAGCGCCGAAGCCGGAGGGCCGGGCACCGGGGAGCTGTTTTTT.